These 30 T cell receptor beta chains came from one sample sequenced in a study of spatial heterogeneity in lung cancer. TCRdb independently ran MiXCR on the 5' RACE reads; one entry per CDR3 protein. The sample contains roughly 10,000 distinct CDR3 sequences, roughly 3.6% of which appear only once. Time point: sample taken at primary tumor resection. Unsorted tumor, nontumor lung tissue or cryopreserved PBMC supplied the whole RNA. The sample consisted of PBMCs, taken at surgery. These receptors all stem from a female donor with early-stage non-small cell lung cancer.

This clonotype was counted ten times or more. This beta chain is a stray sequence in a library constructed for alpha chains; its clone size is not meaningful. For the CDR3, the DNA is TGTGCCAGCTCACCACCGATGGGTATTGGAAACACCATATATTTT. Translated: CASSPPMGIGNTIYF. The rearrangement uses TRBV18 and TRBJ1-3; D is undetermined. From germline, CDR1 is KGHSH and CDR2 LQKENI. This CDR3 contains 15 residues. V lost 0 bases to trimming and J lost 3 bases, with 9 bases between them.

This clonotype appeared a few times. This beta chain lies outside the target of a library built for alpha chains; its clone size means little. This chain joins TRBV23-1 and TRBJ2-5; D is tentatively TRBD1 or TRBD2 (6 bases each). TRBV23-1 belongs to the ORF category, with a function that is uncertain. The CDR3 is 16 amino acids. The V end lost 4 bases, the J end lost 3 bases, and 18 bases lay between the germline ends. The CDR3 DNA is TGCGCCAGCAGTCGAAGGGGGGACTTAGGAGAAGAGACCCAGTACTTC. This translates into CASSRRGDLGEETQYF.

This clonotype has only a few counts. Since the library was made to target alpha chains, this beta chain is a stray read and its abundance is not meaningful. The chain combines TRBV7-2 with TRBJ1-2, with D hard to call. V lost 5 bases, J lost 6 bases, and 13 bases lay in between. The CDR3 runs 13 residues. Germline CDR1 SGHTA, CDR2 FQGNSA. The CDR3 here is CASSPREQNGYTF. The CDR3, as DNA: TGTGCCAGCAGCCCCCGCGAGCAAAATGGCTACACCTTC.

This clonotype has ten or more counts. A library prepared for alpha chains yielded this beta chain as an off-target read; its size is of little meaning. CDR3 sequence reads: CASSVTPGYTQYF. The CDR3, as DNA: TGTGCCAGCAGTGTCACACCGGGGTATACGCAGTATTTT. The rearrangement links TRBV6-2 or TRBV6-3 to TRBJ2-3; maybe TRBD2 (5 bases). Germline values: CDR1 MNHEY, CDR2 SVGEGT. V was clipped by 5 bases and J by 7 bases, with 13 bases between them. The CDR3 has 13 residues.

This clonotype was seen many times. This beta chain came through as a stray read in a library set up for alpha chains, and its size says little. The chain couples TRBV3-1 to TRBJ2-5, with unresolved D. The germline V gene encodes CDR1 LGHDT and CDR2 YNNKEL (reference sequence). The germline V and J ends were trimmed by 4 bases and 2 bases, with 20 bases remaining between them. The CDR3 has 17 residues. The DNA for the CDR3 is TGTGCCAGCAGCCCGCGCCCGGCCAAGAGTGATCAAGAGACCCAGTACTTC. It codes for CASSPRPAKSDQETQYF.

In its sample, this clonotype was seen many times. This beta chain is an unintended read in a library built for alpha chains; its size means little. V and J are TRBV6-2 or TRBV6-3 and TRBJ1-2; the match to TRBD1 covers 7 bases. After removal of 7 bases from V and 3 bases from J, the junction contained 11 bases not matched to a gene. The CDR3 sequence is 15 residues long. Germline assignment: CDR1 MNHEY and CDR2 SVGEGT. CDR3 region: CASTDRQGGDYGYTF. The DNA of the CDR3 is TGTGCCAGCACTGACCGACAGGGAGGGGACTATGGCTACACCTTC.

This clonotype has a count of ten or more. Being off target in a library aimed at alpha chains, this beta chain has a size of little meaning. V usage is TRBV5-6 and J usage is TRBJ2-1, with unresolved D. Germline CDR1 reads SGHDT; CDR2 reads YYEEEE. The ends were cut back, 0 bases at V and 0 bases at J, with 13 bases in the middle. The CDR3 consists of 17 residues. The CDR3 is CASSLGWLGISYNEQFF. As DNA, the CDR3 is TGTGCCAGCAGCTTGGGTTGGTTAGGGATCTCCTACAATGAGCAGTTCTTC.

In this sample, this clonotype turned up many times. This beta chain represents an off-target read in a library built for alpha chains; its size is of limited meaning. The V and J genes are TRBV7-6 and TRBJ2-2; TRBD1 is a possible D gene (5 bases). CDR1 and CDR2 (germline): SGHVS, FNYEAQ. This CDR3 has 15 residues. V was cut by 4 bases and J by 0 bases, with 9 bases left in between. CDR3: CASSSYRTNTGELFF. CDR3 in DNA: TGTGCCAGCAGCTCCTACAGGACGAACACCGGGGAGCTGTTTTTT.

This clonotype was detected many times. Because this beta chain is a stray read in a library intended to capture alpha chains, its abundance should not be given much weight. The chain links TRBV9 to TRBJ2-1, with D tentatively TRBD1 (6 bases). Between the trimmed V and J ends, which lost 5 bases and 4 bases, there was a span of 10 bases. CDR1 is SGDLS and CDR2 is YYNGEE in the germline V gene. The CDR3 consists of 13 residues. CDR3 DNA sequence: TGTGCCAGCAGTCGGGACATTTACAATGAGCAGTTCTTC. This gives the protein CASSRDIYNEQFF.

The sample holds many counts of this clonotype. With the library built for alpha chains, this beta chain is off target and its frequency is not meaningful. The genes are TRBV27 and TRBJ2-1; tentatively, D is TRBD2 (6 bases). The CDR3 is 11 residues long. Between the trimmed V and J ends, which lost 3 bases and 12 bases, there was a span of 9 bases. Germline assignment: CDR1 MNHEY and CDR2 SMNVEV (reference sequence). CDR3 amino acids: CASSFGTGQFF. Written as DNA, the CDR3 is TGTGCCAGCAGTTTCGGGACTGGGCAGTTCTTC.

In its sample, this clonotype was seen many times. In a library made to pick up alpha chains, this beta chain is a stray read with a size that means little. CDR3 coding DNA: TGTGCCAGCAGCAAGCCCGGGACTAGCGGGAGGATCTCAGATACGCAGTATTTT. It codes for CASSKPGTSGRISDTQYF. The V and J genes are TRBV21-1 and TRBJ2-3; the table assigns TRBD2, which was not confirmed against the DNA. TRBV21-1 is labeled a pseudogene. The CDR3 is made up of 18 amino acids.

This clonotype has at least ten counts. The size of this beta chain means little, since it is a stray read in a library made for alpha chains. The chain recombines TRBV27 with TRBJ1-5; D is undetermined. The CDR3 is 13 amino acids. V was shortened by 6 bases and J by 3 bases, with 9 bases between the two germline ends. Germline V gives CDR1 MNHEY, CDR2 SMNVEV (reference sequence). The CDR3 DNA reads as TGTGCCAGCAGGCCGGCAGTCAATCAGCCCCAGCATTTT. It is translated as CASRPAVNQPQHF.

This clonotype was seen ten or more times. Because the library targeted alpha chains, this beta chain is an off-target read whose size means little. This chain connects TRBV12-3 or TRBV12-4 to TRBJ1-1; the D gene is possibly TRBD1 (5 bases). The V and J ends lost 6 bases and 7 bases respectively, with 18 bases between them. CDR3 length: 14 amino acids. The DNA of the CDR3 is TGTGCCAGCAGCCTTGGGGGGAGGGCCGGTGAAGCTTTCTTT. This codes for CASSLGGRAGEAFF.

This clonotype was observed many times. The library was prepared for alpha chains; this beta chain is a stray read, so its frequency means little. The J gene is TRBJ2-5, the V gene TRBV7-9, with a tentative D call TRBD2 (6 bases). CDR1 SEHNR and CDR2 FQNEAQ come from the germline V gene (reference sequence). There are 14 residues in the CDR3. V was pared by 5 bases and J by 5 bases, with 15 bases between. CDR3: CASSPRAGLETQYF. In nucleotides, the CDR3 is TGTGCCAGCAGCCCGAGGGCGGGATTGGAGACCCAGTACTTC.

This clonotype was detected many times. A library prepared for alpha chains yielded this beta chain as an off-target read; its size is of little meaning. The chain has TRBV6-5 and TRBJ2-2, with unresolved D. The germline V gene has CDR1 MNHEY and CDR2 SVGAGI. The CDR3 has 12 amino acids. The V end was cut by 8 bases, the J end by 2 bases, with 6 bases between. The CDR3 sequence: CASEQNTGELFF. The CDR3 DNA sequence: TGTGCCAGCGAACAAAACACCGGGGAGCTGTTTTTT.

This clonotype showed up many times. Since the library was made to target alpha chains, this beta chain is a stray read and its abundance is not meaningful. The chain couples TRBV20-1 to TRBJ2-7, with TRBD1 identical over 10 bases. V trimming: 1 base; J trimming: 5 bases; junction bases outside the gene matches: 5. CDR3 length equals 14 residues. Germline V CDR1 and CDR2: DFQATT, SNEGSKA (reference sequence). The CDR3 sequence: CSARGDRGEDEQYF. The CDR3 DNA sequence: TGCAGTGCTAGAGGGGACAGGGGAGAAGACGAGCAGTACTTC.

This clonotype was observed a few times. Since the library was made to target alpha chains, this beta chain is a stray read and its abundance is not meaningful. This sequence joins TRBV4-3 and TRBJ2-7; unclear D gene. V was cut by 0 bases and J by 3 bases, with 12 bases left in between. Looked up from germline, CDR1 is LGHNA and CDR2 is YSLEER. This CDR3 has 15 residues. The CDR3 region has the DNA TGCGCCAGCAGCCAAGATCGGGCAAACTACTACGAGCAGTACTTC. Residues: CASSQDRANYYEQYF.

This clonotype was seen ten or more times. A library prepared for alpha chains yielded this beta chain as an off-target read; its size is of little meaning. The genes are TRBV7-2 and TRBJ2-1; 8 bases match TRBD2. J was trimmed by 7 bases and V by 2 bases; bases with no gene match: 7. The CDR3 totals 15 residues. From germline, CDR1 is SGHTA and CDR2 FQGNSA. The CDR3 sequence is CASSLTGGWGNEQFF. Written as DNA, the CDR3 is TGTGCCAGCAGCTTAACGGGAGGGTGGGGGAATGAGCAGTTCTTC.

This clonotype is medium-sized by share. The size of this beta chain means little, since it is a stray read in a library made for alpha chains. The CDR3 loop is CASYRDGGYEQYF. The DNA for the CDR3 is TGTGCCAGCTATCGGGACGGCGGCTACGAGCAGTACTTC. This chain links TRBV28 with TRBJ2-7, with D tentatively TRBD1 or TRBD2 (5 bases each). The V and J ends lost 8 bases and 3 bases respectively, with 14 bases between them. Germline-derived CDR1 and CDR2 are MDHEN and SYDVKM. This CDR3 region has 13 residues.

This clonotype was seen more than once but under ten times. Because this beta chain is a stray read in a library intended to capture alpha chains, its abundance should not be given much weight. The chain uses TRBV23-1 and TRBJ2-5, with a possible D match to TRBD2 (5 bases). TRBV23-1 is treated as an ORF (open reading frame) with a function not yet certain. CDR3 length: 18 amino acids. Trimming left V 2 bases short and J 2 bases short, with 21 bases between. The CDR3 DNA follows: TGCGCCAGCAGTCAACCGACCCCAGGCCGGGGTGCACAAGAGACCCAGTACTTC. This sequence encodes CASSQPTPGRGAQETQYF.

This clonotype occurred many times. As an off-target read in a library built for alpha chains, this beta chain has a frequency of little significance. The chain combines TRBV7-2 with TRBJ1-6; 9 bases fit TRBD1. Germline V gene lookup returns CDR1 SGHTA and CDR2 FQGNSA. This CDR3 is 14 amino acids long. The V segment lost 4 bases and the J segment 9 bases; nucleotides outside the gene matches: 4. In nucleotides, the CDR3 is TGTGCCAGCAGCTCCGGGACAGGGAGTTCACCCCTCCACTTT. Its translation is CASSSGTGSSPLHF.

The table lists this clonotype with many counts. Since it is a stray read in a library aimed at alpha chains, this beta chain has a size that is not meaningful. The V and J genes are TRBV11-2 and TRBJ2-5, with 8 bases aligning to TRBD1. Looked up from germline, CDR1 is SGHAT and CDR2 is FQNNGV. Unmatched junction bases numbered 16, after V lost 2 bases and J lost 5 bases. The CDR3 is 18 amino acids. CDR3 nucleotide sequence: TGTGCCAGCAGCTTATTTCCAGGGGGCCAAGAGGAGCATGAGACCCAGTACTTC. Translating it yields CASSLFPGGQEEHETQYF.

The table lists this clonotype with many counts. This beta chain represents an off-target read in a library built for alpha chains; its size is of limited meaning. The chain's CDR3 is CASSLAGTDSGNEQFF. DNA for the CDR3: TGCGCCAGCAGCTTGGCCGGCACCGATTCGGGCAATGAGCAGTTCTTC. This chain connects TRBV5-1 to TRBJ2-1; D is ambiguous. Germline CDR1 is SGHRS and CDR2 is YFSETQ. The CDR3 sequence is 16 residues long. The V end was cut by 0 bases, the J end by 6 bases, with 16 bases between. The full variable domain, rest sourced from reference TRBV5-1 and TRBJ2-1, is KAGVTQTPRYLIKTRGQQVTLSCSPISGHRSVSWYQQTPGQGLQFLFEYFSETQRNKGNFPGRFSGRQFSNSRSEMNVSTLELGDSALYLCASSLAGTDSGNEQFFGPGTRLTVL.

Concerning this clonotype: The library was prepared for alpha chains; this beta chain is a stray read, so its frequency means little. The chain carries TRBV6-5 and TRBJ2-5; TRBD2 matches 7 bases. The CDR3 runs 16 residues. CDR1 is MNHEY and CDR2 is SVGAGI in the germline V gene. Germline trimming cut 2 bases from V and 4 bases from J; bases unmatched to any gene: 10. CDR3 DNA sequence: TGTGCCAGCAGTTACGGCGGGGGTACAAACCGAGAGACCCAGTACTTC. Its protein product is CASSYGGGTNRETQYF.

This clonotype came up many times. This beta chain was picked up by a library intended for alpha chains and is off target, so its count carries little meaning. The genes are TRBV4-3 and TRBJ2-1; 10 bases match TRBD2. The CDR3 totals 15 residues. Trimming at V came to 2 bases and at J to 8 bases, leaving 6 bases not matched to a gene. From germline, CDR1 is LGHNA and CDR2 YSLEER. The CDR3 sequence is CASSQRAGGPYEQFF. In nucleotides, the CDR3 is TGCGCCAGCAGCCAAAGAGCGGGAGGGCCATATGAGCAGTTCTTC.

This clonotype was counted ten times or more. For a library built for alpha chains, this beta chain is a stray read; little rests on its size. The V call is TRBV28, the J call TRBJ2-5; maybe TRBD2 (6 bases). The germline V gene encodes CDR1 MDHEN and CDR2 SYDVKM. The ends were cut back, 3 bases at V and 2 bases at J, with 13 bases in the middle. The CDR3 sequence is 15 residues long. DNA for the CDR3: TGTGCCAGCAGTTTTTTGGGACTGAGTCAAGAGACCCAGTACTTC. This gives the protein CASSFLGLSQETQYF.

This clonotype was seen only a few times. A library prepared for alpha chains yielded this beta chain as an off-target read; its size is of little meaning. V usage is TRBV2 and J usage is TRBJ1-4; perhaps TRBD1 as D (6 bases). The CDR3 contains 13 residues. V was clipped by 9 bases and J by 4 bases, with 12 bases between them. CDR1 and CDR2 from the germline V gene are SNHLY and FYNNEI. As DNA, the CDR3 is TGTGCCAGGGCGGACAGTCATAATGAAAAACTGTTTTTT. Translation gives CARADSHNEKLFF.

At least ten counts were recorded for this clonotype. In a library made to pick up alpha chains, this beta chain is a stray read with a size that means little. This chain links TRBV21-1 with TRBJ2-3; TRBD1 is the table's D call, not checked against the DNA. TRBV21-1 is annotated as a pseudogene. The CDR3 contains 17 residues. CDR3 protein: CASSLKLGGVITHTQYF. Written as DNA, the CDR3 is TGTGCCAGCAGCCTAAAATTGGGGGGAGTCATCACACATACGCAGTATTTT.

As regards this clonotype: This beta chain represents an off-target read in a library built for alpha chains; its size is of limited meaning. This chain connects TRBV10-3 to TRBJ1-1; D is unclear. V dropped 3 bases and J dropped 7 bases, with 6 bases sitting between them. The CDR3 covers 11 residues. The V gene's germline CDR1 is ENHRY and CDR2 SYGVKD. CDR3 sequence: CAISDYSEAFF. The CDR3 DNA is TGTGCCATCAGTGATTACAGTGAAGCTTTCTTT.

In this sample, this clonotype turned up many times. Since it is a stray read in a library aimed at alpha chains, this beta chain has a size that is not meaningful. The chain combines TRBV29-1 with TRBJ1-1; a weak D match, TRBD1 (6 bases). This CDR3 is 13 amino acids long. V lost 6 bases and J 4 bases, leaving 15 bases between the germline ends. The germline gives CDR1 SQVTM, CDR2 ANQGSEA. The CDR3 DNA reads as TGCAGCGTCGGTAGGGGGGCTTCCACTGAAGCTTTCTTT. Translating gives CSVGRGASTEAFF.